The source of this T cell receptor (beta chain) is a study of human T cells and chemical hapten exposure. Documented time point: pre-sensitization, week 0. Treatment indicated: therapeutic diphenylcyclopropenone sensitization with weekly scalp DPC. Germline V gene data show CDR1 as SGHTA and CDR2 as FQGNSA. The CDR3 sequence is 15 residues long. V gave up 5 bases and J gave up 5 bases, with 18 bases separating them. Each CDR3 protein gets one entry after TCRdb re-called the RACE reads with MiXCR. The sample holds around 350,000 distinct CDR3 sequences, around 5.5% seen once. The sample in question was whole blood, obtained in connection with sensitization to the hapten diphenylcyclopropenone (DPC). The source is a young woman with alopecia areata. Some clones in this sample may be carry-over from other donors' samples. This chain joins TRBV7-2 and TRBJ2-5; tentative D call: TRBD2 (6 bases). As DNA, the CDR3 is TGTGCCAGCAGCCCTACCAGCCTAAGCGGGGAGACCCAGTACTTC. As protein: CASSPTSLSGETQYF. Complete variable domain (other parts from reference TRBV7-2 and TRBJ2-5): GAGVSQSPSNKVTEKGKDVELRCDPISGHTALYWYRQSLGQGLEFLIYFQGNSAPDKSGLPSDRFSAERTGGSVSTLTIQRTQQEDSAVYLCASSPTSLSGETQYFGPGTRLLVL.